This passage covers 2 T cell receptor beta chains from one sample sequenced in a study of human T cells and chemical hapten exposure. Time point specified: patch test 1, 2 weeks after DPC sensitization. Treatment defined: therapeutic diphenylcyclopropenone sensitization with weekly scalp DPC. TCRdb fed the RACE reads into MiXCR, producing one record per CDR3 protein. The table includes approximately 340,000 distinct CDR3 sequences, under 9% detected once. Sequenced here: whole blood, sampled in connection with sensitization to the hapten diphenylcyclopropenone (DPC). The receptors shown here come from a woman aged 18-29 years with alopecia areata. Some clones in this sample may be carry-over from other donors' samples.

This clonotype came up many times. The rearrangement uses TRBV7-2 and TRBJ2-5, with 10 bases aligning to TRBD1. Looked up from germline, CDR1 is SGHTA and CDR2 is FQGNSA. This CDR3 has 17 residues. J was trimmed by 2 bases and V by 4 bases; bases with no gene match: 10. The CDR3 protein is CASSSTRGQGYQETQYF. In nucleotides, the CDR3 is TGTGCCAGCAGCTCAACCAGGGGACAGGGGTATCAAGAGACCCAGTACTTC.

This clonotype was counted a few times. The chain is built from TRBV7-9 and TRBJ2-4, with 11 bases fitting TRBD2. Trimming took 2 bases from V and 0 from J; bases not matched to a gene: 6. Germline CDR1 is SEHNR and CDR2 is FQNEAQ (reference sequence). The CDR3 extends over 18 amino acids. As DNA, the CDR3 is TGTGCCAGCAGCTTAACTAGCGGGGGAACACTAGCCAAAAACATTCAGTACTTC. This translates into CASSLTSGGTLAKNIQYF.